What follows are 6 T cell receptor beta chains derived from one specimen sequenced in a study of CD8+CD57+ T cells in acquired aplastic anemia. The template for TCR beta VDJ and CDR3 sequence profiling was genomic DNA. One entry per CDR3 protein, called by TCRdb with MiXCR from the reads. The data hold tens of thousands of distinct CDR3 sequences, with approximately 46% observed a single time. The sequenced sample consisted of sorted CD4+, CD8+, or CD8+CD57+ T cells (not recorded which) from PBMCs. The receptors originated from a human donor in good health, serving as a control.

The gene calls are TRBV25-1 and TRBJ2-5; no firm D call. The V gene lost 3 bases and the J gene lost 2 bases, with 10 bases spanning the gap. Germline CDR1 reads MGHDK; CDR2 reads SYGVNS. This CDR3 is built from 14 residues. The CDR3 DNA follows: TGTGCCAGCAGTGACGCAGGAGTTCAAGAGACCCAGTACTTC. Translation gives CASSDAGVQETQYF.

Regarding this clonotype: A read error is possible here, since a much larger clone lies one base away. V and J are TRBV7-9 and TRBJ2-2; either TRBD1 or TRBD2 may fit D (5 bases each). Germline-derived CDR1 and CDR2 are SEHNR and FQNEAQ (reference sequence). This CDR3 contains 15 residues. The CDR3 coding sequence is TGTGCCAGCAGCACCGGGACGGAAAACACCGGGGAGCCGTTTTTT. Its protein product is CASSTGTENTGEPFF.

This rearrangement joins TRBV13 to TRBJ2-6; perhaps TRBD2 as D (6 bases). The V end was cut by 4 bases, the J end by 2 bases, with 12 bases between. The CDR3 extends over 16 amino acids. The germline V gene has CDR1 PRHDT and CDR2 FYEKMQ (reference sequence). The CDR3 loop is CASSWRELTGANVLTF. The CDR3, as DNA: TGTGCCAGCAGCTGGAGGGAACTAACTGGGGCCAACGTCCTGACTTTC.

This clonotype was seen ten or more times. The rearrangement joins TRBV4-1 to TRBJ1-2; D gene ambiguous. Germline CDR1 reads MGHRA; CDR2 reads YSYEKL. Trimming pared 1 base from V and 6 bases from J, leaving 18 bases between. This CDR3 comprises 16 residues. The CDR3 protein is CASSQAALAGKDGYTF. CDR3 coding DNA: TGCGCCAGCAGCCAAGCGGCGCTGGCCGGGAAGGATGGCTACACCTTC.

This clonotype showed up just a few times. The chain uses TRBV29-1 and TRBJ1-1; 9 nucleotides line up with TRBD1. The CDR3 runs 13 residues. CDR1 is SQVTM, CDR2 ANQGSEA, per germline. The J segment lost 6 bases and the V segment lost 1 base, leaving 3 bases of the junction unmatched. CDR3 nucleotide sequence: TGCAGCGTTGAAGTGGGACAGGGATCTGAAGCTTTCTTT. As protein: CSVEVGQGSEAFF.

The chain couples TRBV15 to TRBJ2-6; D not resolved. V was clipped by 8 bases and J by 0 bases, with 5 bases between them. Germline V gives CDR1 LNHNV, CDR2 YYDKDF (reference sequence). The CDR3 extends over 13 amino acids. The CDR3 DNA follows: TGTGCCACCGAAATCTCTGGGGCCAACGTCCTGACTTTC. It yields the protein CATEISGANVLTF.